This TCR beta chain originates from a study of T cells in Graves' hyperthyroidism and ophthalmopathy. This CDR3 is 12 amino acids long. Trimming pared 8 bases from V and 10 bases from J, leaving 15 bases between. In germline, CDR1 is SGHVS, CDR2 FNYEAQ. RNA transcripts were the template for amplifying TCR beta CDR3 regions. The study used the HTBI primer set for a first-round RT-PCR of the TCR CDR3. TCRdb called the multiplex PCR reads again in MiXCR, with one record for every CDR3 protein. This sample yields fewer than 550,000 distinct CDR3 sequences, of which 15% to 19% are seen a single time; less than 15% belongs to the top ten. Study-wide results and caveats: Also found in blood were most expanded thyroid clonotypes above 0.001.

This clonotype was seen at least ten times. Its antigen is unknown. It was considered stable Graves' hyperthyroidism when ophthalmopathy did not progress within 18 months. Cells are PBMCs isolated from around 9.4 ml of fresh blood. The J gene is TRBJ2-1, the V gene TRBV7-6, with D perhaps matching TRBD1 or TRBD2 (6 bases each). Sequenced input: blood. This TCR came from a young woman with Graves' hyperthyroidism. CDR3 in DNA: TGTGCCAGCTCCATAGGGGGGCCAGAGCAGTTCTTC. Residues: CASSIGGPEQFF.